What follows is one T cell receptor (beta chain) and its context. This sample was included in a study of blood T cell repertoires in COVID-19. Study context: From the United States, Italy and Spain came samples of acute and convalescent COVID-19.

The V gene end was trimmed by 5 bases and the J gene end by 5 bases; junction bases not matched to a gene: 12. Looked up from germline, CDR1 is SGHAT and CDR2 is FQNNGV. This CDR3 spans 16 amino acids. This table comes from immunoSEQ multiplex PCR, and its TCRdb copy is limited to in-frame clones, with some not included. Of about 100,000 clones in the sample, 85% were seen once. The chain carries TRBV11-2 and TRBJ2-1, with TRBD2 matching 7 bases. This TCR derives from a woman aged 70-85 years with active or convalescent COVID-19. The sequenced material came from peripheral blood. CDR3 amino acids: CASSPGGGRIDNEQFF. The DNA of the CDR3 is TGTGCCAGCAGCCCTGGGGGGGGTAGAATCGACAATGAGCAGTTCTTC.